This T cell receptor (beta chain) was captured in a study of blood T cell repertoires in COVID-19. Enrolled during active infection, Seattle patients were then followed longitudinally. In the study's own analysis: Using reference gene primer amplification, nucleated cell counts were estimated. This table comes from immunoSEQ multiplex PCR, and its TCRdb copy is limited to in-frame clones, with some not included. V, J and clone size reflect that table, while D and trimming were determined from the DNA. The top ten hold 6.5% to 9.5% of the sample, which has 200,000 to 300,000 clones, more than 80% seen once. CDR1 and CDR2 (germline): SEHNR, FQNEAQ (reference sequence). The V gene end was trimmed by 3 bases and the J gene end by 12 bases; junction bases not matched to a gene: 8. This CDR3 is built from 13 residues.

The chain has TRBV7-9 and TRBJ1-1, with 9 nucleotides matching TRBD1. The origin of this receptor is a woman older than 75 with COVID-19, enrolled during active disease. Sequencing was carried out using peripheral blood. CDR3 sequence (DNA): TGTGCCAGCAGCTTTACGGGACAGGGAAAAACTTTCTTT. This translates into CASSFTGQGKTFF. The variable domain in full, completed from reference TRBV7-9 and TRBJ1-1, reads DTGVSQNPRHKITKRGQNVTFRCDPISEHNRLYWYRQTLGQGPEFLTYFQNEAQLEKSRLLSDRFSAERPKGSFSTLEIQRTEQGDSAMYLCASSFTGQGKTFFGQGTRLTVV.